The source of this T cell receptor (beta chain) is a study of blood T cells in healthy people across ages. Using a J-beta primer mix together with a sample-barcoded 5' primer, a second PCR was run for roughly 7 to 12 cycles. TCRdb re-analysed the 5' RACE reads in MiXCR, keeping a single row per CDR3 protein. The table shows 1.5 million to 2 million distinct CDR3 sequences, with 28% occurring only once. Per germline, CDR1 SGHTA and CDR2 FQGNSA. The CDR3 length is 16 residues. Trimming took 5 bases from V and 3 from J; bases not matched to a gene: 6. The source is a woman in her 30s in good health. The chain is built from TRBV7-2 and TRBJ2-1; TRBD2 aligns across 11 bases. Source material: blood. The CDR3 protein is CASSTGTSGVYNEQFF. DNA for the CDR3: TGTGCCAGCAGCACCGGGACTAGCGGAGTCTACAATGAGCAGTTCTTC. Full variable domain (outside the CDR3, taken from reference TRBV7-2 and TRBJ2-1): GAGVSQSPSNKVTEKGKDVELRCDPISGHTALYWYRQSLGQGLEFLIYFQGNSAPDKSGLPSDRFSAERTGGSVSTLTIQRTQQEDSAVYLCASSTGTSGVYNEQFFGPGTRLTVL.